These 8 T cell receptor beta chains share one sample of origin, sequenced in a study of T cells and Merkel cell carcinoma outcomes. Some clones are missing from TCRdb's copy, which holds only in-frame ones; the method was immunoSEQ multiplex PCR. The data show fewer than 20,000 clones, over 80% seen once. Material: tumor tissue from Merkel cell carcinoma. The source is a human donor with Merkel cell carcinoma.

The rearrangement joins TRBV7-3 to TRBJ2-2, with TRBD2 matching 10 bases. J was trimmed by 4 bases and V by 5 bases; bases with no gene match: 7. Germline loops: CDR1 SGHTA, CDR2 FQGTGA. The CDR3 totals 16 residues. Here the CDR3 reads CASSPGLAAITGELFF. The DNA of the CDR3 is TGTGCCAGCAGCCCCGGACTAGCGGCTATCACCGGGGAGCTGTTTTTT.

The V call is TRBV18, the J call TRBJ2-3, with D perhaps being TRBD1 or TRBD2 (5 bases each). The CDR3 loop spans 15 amino acids. Trimming left V 3 bases short and J 1 base short, with 11 bases between. The germline CDR1 and CDR2 sequences are KGHSH and LQKENI. The DNA for the CDR3 is TGTGCCAGCTCACCTGCTATGGGGGGCACAGATACGCAGTATTTT. Protein product: CASSPAMGGTDTQYF.

The chain employs TRBV5-1 and TRBJ1-1, with no clear D. Germline V CDR1 and CDR2: SGHRS, YFSETQ. CDR3 length: 14 residues. Trimming shortened V by 0 bases and J by 1 base, and 7 bases separated the two germline ends. CDR3 sequence (DNA): TGCGCCAGCAGCTTGGAGTCAAGGAACACTGAAGCTTTCTTT. Translation: CASSLESRNTEAFF.

This clone came up a few times. The chain is built from TRBV5-1 and TRBJ2-2; 8 bases line up with TRBD1. J gave up 5 bases and V 3 bases, and 3 bases lay outside the gene matches. The CDR3 spans 14 residues. The germline V gene encodes CDR1 SGHRS and CDR2 YFSETQ. The CDR3, as DNA: TGCGCCAGCAGCTATACAGGGGGAACCGGGGAGCTGTTTTTT. Amino acid sequence: CASSYTGGTGELFF.

The genes are TRBV28 and TRBJ2-7; tentatively, D is TRBD1 (7 bases). In germline, CDR1 is MDHEN, CDR2 SYDVKM. The CDR3 contains 12 residues. The V and J ends lost 11 bases and 5 bases respectively, with 16 bases between them. The CDR3: CASRQGGNEQYF. CDR3 nucleotides: TGTGCCTCCCGGCAGGGGGGCAACGAGCAGTACTTC.

The chain has TRBV11-2 and TRBJ2-2; D gene unclear. V was trimmed by 2 bases and J by 8 bases, leaving 6 bases between them. The CDR3 has 12 amino acids. Germline V lookup: CDR1 SGHAT, CDR2 FQNNGV. For the CDR3, the DNA is TGTGCCAGCAGCTTAATGTTGGGGGAGCTGTTTTTT. This sequence encodes CASSLMLGELFF.

The chain joins TRBV4-2 to TRBJ1-2, with 7 nucleotides matching TRBD1. The germline CDR1 and CDR2 sequences are LGHNA and YNFKEQ. Trimming took 0 bases from V and 6 from J; bases not matched to a gene: 13. The CDR3 has 17 amino acids. The CDR3 DNA reads as TGTGCCAGCAGCCAAGATTTGAGTCTCGGGACAGTGGATGGCTACACCTTC. It translates to CASSQDLSLGTVDGYTF.

The rearrangement joins TRBV6-4 to TRBJ2-7; 10 nucleotides match TRBD2. The CDR3 is made up of 15 amino acids. Trimming cost V 2 bases and J 4 bases; bases outside gene matches: 5. Germline lookup yields CDR1 MRHNA and CDR2 SNTAGT. The CDR3 spells CASSDPLAGPYEQYF. CDR3 bases: TGTGCCAGCAGTGACCCACTAGCGGGACCGTACGAGCAGTACTTC.